These 22 T cell receptor beta chains were all obtained from the same sample, sequenced in a study of blood T cell repertoires in COVID-19 (dated by TCRdb to about 2020). The library was made by the immunoSEQ multiplex PCR assay. TCRdb holds this immuneACCESS table with in-frame rearrangements only. Some clones are missing; in checked studies, unresolved V genes explain under half, and the rest has no known cause. The sample contains about 280,000 clones, 75% to 90% of them found a single time. The top ten hold 0.94% of the sample. The source material was peripheral blood. Receptors were obtained from a woman aged 40 to 50 who had recovered from COVID-19.

The chain recombines TRBV27 with TRBJ2-2; 7 bases are a match to TRBD2. The germline V gene encodes CDR1 MNHEY and CDR2 SMNVEV (reference sequence). After removal of 6 bases from V and 6 bases from J, the junction contained 10 bases not matched to a gene. The CDR3 is 15 amino acids. The CDR3 nucleotides are TGTGCCAGCAGAATGGGCGGGAGAGTACCCGGGGAGCTGTTTTTT. It codes for CASRMGGRVPGELFF.

Notes on this clone: This sample also contains other DNA sequences that code for the same CDR3. The J gene is TRBJ2-7, the V gene TRBV28; the match to TRBD2 covers 7 bases. The germline V gene encodes CDR1 MDHEN and CDR2 SYDVKM. The CDR3 totals 14 residues. J was trimmed by 2 bases and V by 3 bases; bases with no gene match: 4. As DNA, the CDR3 is TGTGCCAGCAGTTTGGGGGGAGGGACCTACGAGCAGTACTTC. It encodes CASSLGGGTYEQYF.

The gene calls are TRBV29-1 and TRBJ2-7; TRBD1 matches at 9 bases. The CDR3 has 15 amino acids. CDR1 is SQVTM and CDR2 is ANQGSEA in the germline V gene. The V and J ends lost 4 bases and 4 bases, in that order; junction bases with no gene match: 11. CDR3 protein: CSVAPHTGGGYEQYF. In DNA form, the CDR3 reads TGCAGCGTTGCGCCGCACACAGGGGGCGGGTACGAGCAGTACTTC.

This clone came up once. This sequence joins TRBV30 and TRBJ1-1; D unresolved. Germline CDR1 and CDR2: GTSNPN and SVGIG (reference sequence). Trimming shortened V by 5 bases and J by 4 bases, and 17 bases separated the two germline ends. This CDR3 region has 14 residues. CDR3 region: CAWAVTSGGTEAFF. Here the CDR3 DNA reads TGTGCCTGGGCGGTTACATCGGGAGGCACTGAAGCTTTCTTT. Looking up the rest from reference TRBV30 and TRBJ1-1 gives the full variable domain: SQTIHQWPATLVQPVGSPLSLECTVEGTSNPNLYWYRQAAGRGLQLLFYSVGIGQISSEVPQNLSASRPQDRQFILSSKKLLLSDSGFYLCAWAVTSGGTEAFFGQGTRLTVV.

The chain recombines TRBV5-4 with TRBJ1-2; TRBD1 agrees at 7 bases. This CDR3 contains 13 residues. CDR1 and CDR2 from the germline V gene are SGHNT and YYREEE (reference sequence). Germline trimming cut 4 bases from V and 6 bases from J; bases unmatched to any gene: 6. The CDR3 nucleotides are TGTGCCAGCAGCCAAACGACAGGGAATGGCTACACCTTC. Translation: CASSQTTGNGYTF.

The chain couples TRBV9 to TRBJ2-5; D is uncertain. The CDR3 covers 15 residues. With 0 bases removed from V and 5 bases from J, the gap between germline ends came to 14 bases. Germline V lookup: CDR1 SGDLS, CDR2 YYNGEE. The CDR3 reads CASSVGTTWAETQYF. CDR3 DNA: TGTGCCAGCAGCGTAGGAACCACGTGGGCTGAGACCCAGTACTTC.

A single count supports this clone. The rearrangement links TRBV7-2 to TRBJ2-5; tentative D call: TRBD2 (6 bases). CDR1 and CDR2 (germline): SGHTA, FQGNSA. This CDR3 is built from 14 residues. With 7 bases removed from V and 7 bases from J, the gap between germline ends came to 19 bases. The chain's CDR3 is CASTQTPGAGTQYF. CDR3 coding DNA: TGTGCCAGCACACAGACCCCCGGAGCGGGGACCCAGTACTTC. The entire variable domain, with the rest obtained from reference TRBV7-2 and TRBJ2-5, is as follows: GAGVSQSPSNKVTEKGKDVELRCDPISGHTALYWYRQSLGQGLEFLIYFQGNSAPDKSGLPSDRFSAERTGGSVSTLTIQRTQQEDSAVYLCASTQTPGAGTQYFGPGTRLLVL.

J is TRBJ2-7 and V is TRBV21-1; the DNA was not compared with TRBD1, the D call given in the table. TRBV21-1 constitutes a pseudogene. The length of the CDR3 is 14 residues. CDR3 protein: CASSGTGGTYEQYF. CDR3 nucleotide sequence: TGTGCCAGCAGCGGGACAGGGGGGACATACGAGCAGTACTTC.

V usage is TRBV9 and J usage is TRBJ2-7; TRBD2 agrees at 7 bases. Germline V CDR1 and CDR2: SGDLS, YYNGEE. This CDR3 has 15 residues. V shed 4 bases and J 4 bases; nucleotides not matched to a gene: 11. CDR3 residues: CASSTTGGSGYEQYF. CDR3 in DNA: TGTGCCAGCAGCACCACTGGCGGGAGTGGTTACGAGCAGTACTTC.

This clone was picked up one time. The V call is TRBV7-9, the J call TRBJ1-5; 7 bases are shared with TRBD1. CDR1 is SEHNR, CDR2 FQNEAQ, per germline (reference sequence). This CDR3 is 14 amino acids long. V dropped 4 bases and J dropped 3; count of bases not matched to a gene: 3. CDR3 sequence: CASSSDRPNQPQHF. CDR3 nucleotide sequence: TGTGCCAGCAGCTCGGACAGGCCCAATCAGCCCCAGCATTTT.

The chain combines TRBV3-1 (or the pseudogene TRBV3-2) with TRBJ2-5; TRBD1 agrees at 11 bases. Germline V gives CDR1 LGHDT, CDR2 YNNKEL (reference sequence). V was pared by 3 bases and J by 3 bases, with 6 bases of the junction left unmatched. This CDR3 has 16 amino acids. The CDR3 DNA is TGTGCCAGCAGCCATGCACCGGGACAGGGGGAAGAGACCCAGTACTTC. This encodes CASSHAPGQGEETQYF.

CDR3 in amino acids: CASSRQGRDTQYF. For the CDR3, the DNA is TGTGCCAGCAGTCGACAGGGCCGAGATACGCAGTATTTT. The V call is TRBV6-5, the J call TRBJ2-3, with 7 bases that match TRBD1. The V segment lost 5 bases and the J segment 5 bases; nucleotides outside the gene matches: 4. Germline values: CDR1 MNHEY, CDR2 SVGAGI. The CDR3 covers 13 residues.

The J gene is TRBJ1-2, the V gene TRBV5-1; D is unresolved. The CDR3 sequence is 15 residues long. V dropped 0 bases and J dropped 3 bases, with 12 bases sitting between them. The germline CDR1 and CDR2 sequences are SGHRS and YFSETQ. CDR3 nucleotide sequence: TGCGCCAGCAGCTTGGAGCTCGGGGAGCACTATGGCTACACCTTC. Its protein product is CASSLELGEHYGYTF.

J is TRBJ1-1 and V is TRBV12-5; a weak D match, TRBD1 (5 bases). This CDR3 is built from 15 residues. Trimming left V 2 bases short and J 1 base short, with 11 bases between. Germline CDR1 reads LGHNT; CDR2 reads FRNRAP. CDR3 sequence (DNA): TGTGCTAGTGGTTTGCCAACCACAGGGAACACTGAAGCTTTCTTT. Amino acids: CASGLPTTGNTEAFF.

The chain joins TRBV6-4 to TRBJ1-5; TRBD1 is a possible D gene (6 bases). The length of the CDR3 is 16 residues. From germline, CDR1 is MRHNA and CDR2 SNTAGT. Trimming stripped 0 bases from V and 9 bases from J, with 18 bases between. CDR3 bases: TGTGCCAGCAGTGACTCCCCCCAGCTGGGGGCTTCGCCCCAGCATTTT. It is translated as CASSDSPQLGASPQHF.

CDR3 DNA sequence: TGTGCCAGCAGCTTGGGTGGTCGTGGGGCTTCCACAGATACGCAGTATTTT. It translates to CASSLGGRGASTDTQYF. The rearrangement links TRBV5-4 to TRBJ2-3; D perhaps matches TRBD1 (5 bases). CDR1 is SGHNT and CDR2 is YYREEE in the germline V gene (reference sequence). V dropped 0 bases and J dropped 2 bases, with 16 bases sitting between them. The CDR3 runs to 17 residues. The variable domain in full, with the rest retrieved from reference TRBV5-4 and TRBJ2-3, is ETGVTQSPTHLIKTRGQQVTLRCSSQSGHNTVSWYQQALGQGPQFIFQYYREEENGRGNFPPRFSGLQFPNYSSELNVNALELDDSALYLCASSLGGRGASTDTQYFGPGTRLTVL.

The sample holds a few counts of this clone. As DNA, the CDR3 is TGTGCCAGCAGAAAGACCGAGGCAAATGAAAAACTGTTTTTT. Protein: CASRKTEANEKLFF. This sequence joins TRBV13 and TRBJ1-4; D unresolved. The V end was cut by 6 bases, the J end by 5 bases, with 13 bases between. The CDR3 loop spans 14 amino acids. Germline V gene lookup returns CDR1 PRHDT and CDR2 FYEKMQ (reference sequence). Full variable domain (rest looked up from reference TRBV13 and TRBJ1-4): AAGVIQSPRHLIKEKRETATLKCYPIPRHDTVYWYQQGPGQDPQFLISFYEKMQSDKGSIPDRFSAQQFSDYHSELNMSSLELGDSALYFCASRKTEANEKLFFGSGTQLSVL.

The V call is TRBV5-4, the J call TRBJ2-1; the D gene is possibly TRBD2 (6 bases). Germline V gives CDR1 SGHNT, CDR2 YYREEE (reference sequence). V dropped 4 bases and J dropped 11 bases, with 28 bases sitting between them. The CDR3 runs 17 residues. The CDR3 here is CASSQFGGSVSSGKQFF. CDR3 nucleotide sequence: TGTGCCAGCAGCCAATTTGGGGGGTCCGTGTCGAGCGGAAAGCAGTTCTTC.

The J gene is TRBJ2-5, the V gene TRBV5-1, with D maybe TRBD2 (6 bases). Between the trimmed V and J ends, which lost 4 bases and 5 bases, there was a span of 18 bases. Germline assignment: CDR1 SGHRS and CDR2 YFSETQ. This CDR3 region has 15 residues. The CDR3 loop reads CASSMRPSREETQYF. The DNA for the CDR3 is TGCGCCAGCAGCATGCGCCCCAGCCGGGAGGAGACCCAGTACTTC.

The chain combines TRBV15 with TRBJ2-2, with D possibly being TRBD1 (5 bases). The V end was cut by 0 bases, the J end by 4 bases, with 9 bases between. Per the germline V gene, CDR1 is LNHNV and CDR2 is YYDKDF (reference sequence). This CDR3 has 15 residues. This CDR3 reads CATSRDRAPTGELFF. In nucleotides, the CDR3 is TGTGCCACCAGCAGAGACAGGGCCCCCACCGGGGAGCTGTTTTTT.

This chain links TRBV5-1 with TRBJ2-3; D possibly corresponds to TRBD1 (6 bases). V dropped 7 bases and J dropped 1 base, with 13 bases sitting between them. The CDR3 is 14 residues long. Germline V gene lookup returns CDR1 SGHRS and CDR2 YFSETQ. The CDR3 sequence is CASGRRQGTDTQYF. The CDR3 bases are TGCGCCAGCGGGCGGAGACAGGGCACAGATACGCAGTATTTT. The full variable domain, with the rest looked up from reference TRBV5-1 and TRBJ2-3, is KAGVTQTPRYLIKTRGQQVTLSCSPISGHRSVSWYQQTPGQGLQFLFEYFSETQRNKGNFPGRFSGRQFSNSRSEMNVSTLELGDSALYLCASGRRQGTDTQYFGPGTRLTVL.

This clone was seen just once. The genes are TRBV11-2 and TRBJ2-1, with no clear D. Looked up from germline, CDR1 is SGHAT and CDR2 is FQNNGV. The CDR3 totals 12 residues. V lost 4 bases, J lost 5 bases, and 6 bases lay in between. CDR3 nucleotide sequence: TGTGCCAGCAGCTCCGGAGACAATGAGCAGTTCTTC. It specifies CASSSGDNEQFF. Full variable domain (outside the CDR3, taken from reference TRBV11-2 and TRBJ2-1): EAGVAQSPRYKIIEKRQSVAFWCNPISGHATLYWYQQILGQGPKLLIQFQNNGVVDDSQLPKDRFSAERLKGVDSTLKIQPAKLEDSAVYLCASSSGDNEQFFGPGTRLTVL.